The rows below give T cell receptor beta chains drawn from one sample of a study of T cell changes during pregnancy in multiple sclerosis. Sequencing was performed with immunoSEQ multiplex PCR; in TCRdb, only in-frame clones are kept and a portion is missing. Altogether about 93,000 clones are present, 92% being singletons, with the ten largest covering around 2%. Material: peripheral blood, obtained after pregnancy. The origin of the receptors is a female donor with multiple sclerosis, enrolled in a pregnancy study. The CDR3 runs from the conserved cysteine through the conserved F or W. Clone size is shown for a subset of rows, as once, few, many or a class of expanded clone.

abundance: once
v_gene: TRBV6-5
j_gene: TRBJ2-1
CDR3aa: CASRDISYNEQFF

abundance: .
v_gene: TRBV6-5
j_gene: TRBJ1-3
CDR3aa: CASSRQHSGNTIYF

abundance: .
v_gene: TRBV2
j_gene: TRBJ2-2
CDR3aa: CASTRLAGGHANTGELFF

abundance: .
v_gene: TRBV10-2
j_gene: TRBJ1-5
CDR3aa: CASSEEGGADNQPQHF

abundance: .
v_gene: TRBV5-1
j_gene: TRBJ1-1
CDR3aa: CASSLDRPNTEAFF

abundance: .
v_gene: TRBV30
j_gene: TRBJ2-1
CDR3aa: CAWSVVAGGSDEQFF

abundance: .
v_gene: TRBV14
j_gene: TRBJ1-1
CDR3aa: CASSHTGEAFF

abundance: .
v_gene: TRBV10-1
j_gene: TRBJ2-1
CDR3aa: CASTPGTTPSEQFF

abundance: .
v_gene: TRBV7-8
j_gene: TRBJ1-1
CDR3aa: CASSLRPGGVSTEAFF

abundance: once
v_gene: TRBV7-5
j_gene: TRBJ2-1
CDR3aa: CVRKRGRGDDNEQFF